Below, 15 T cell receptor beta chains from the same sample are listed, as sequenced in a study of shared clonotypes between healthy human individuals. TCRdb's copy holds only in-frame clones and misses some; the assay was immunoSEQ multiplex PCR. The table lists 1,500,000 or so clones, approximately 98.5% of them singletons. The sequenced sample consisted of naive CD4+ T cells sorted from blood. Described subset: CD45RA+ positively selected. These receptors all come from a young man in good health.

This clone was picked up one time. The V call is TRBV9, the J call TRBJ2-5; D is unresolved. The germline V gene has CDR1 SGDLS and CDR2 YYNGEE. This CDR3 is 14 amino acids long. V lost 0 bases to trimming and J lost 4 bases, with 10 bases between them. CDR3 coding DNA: TGTGCCAGCAGCGTAGCTCTATTCCGAGAGACCCAGTACTTC. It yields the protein CASSVALFRETQYF.

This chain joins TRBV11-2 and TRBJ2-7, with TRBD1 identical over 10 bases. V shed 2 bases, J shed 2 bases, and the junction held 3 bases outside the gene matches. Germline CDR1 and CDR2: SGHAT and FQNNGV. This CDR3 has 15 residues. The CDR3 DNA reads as TGTGCCAGCAGCTTACGAGGGACAGGGGCCTACGAGCAGTACTTC. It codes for CASSLRGTGAYEQYF.

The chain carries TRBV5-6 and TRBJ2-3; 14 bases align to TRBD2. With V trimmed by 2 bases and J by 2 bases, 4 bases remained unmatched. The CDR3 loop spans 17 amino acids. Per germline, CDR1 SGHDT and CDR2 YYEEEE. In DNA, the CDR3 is TGTGCCAGCAGCTTACGACTAGCGGGAGGGGTCACAGATACGCAGTATTTT. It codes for CASSLRLAGGVTDTQYF.

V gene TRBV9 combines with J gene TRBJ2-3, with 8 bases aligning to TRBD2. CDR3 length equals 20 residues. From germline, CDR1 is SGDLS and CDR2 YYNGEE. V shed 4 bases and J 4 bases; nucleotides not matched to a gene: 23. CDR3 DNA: TGTGCCAGCAGCCCGAGAATCGGACAGCATAGCGGGATTGTTGCAGATACGCAGTATTTT. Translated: CASSPRIGQHSGIVADTQYF.

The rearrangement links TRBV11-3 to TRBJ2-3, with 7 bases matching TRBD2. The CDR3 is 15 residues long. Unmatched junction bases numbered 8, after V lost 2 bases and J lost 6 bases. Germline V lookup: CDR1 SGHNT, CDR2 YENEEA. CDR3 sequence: CASSLSAGEGDTQYF. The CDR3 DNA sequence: TGTGCCAGCAGCTTATCCGCGGGAGAGGGCGATACGCAGTATTTT.

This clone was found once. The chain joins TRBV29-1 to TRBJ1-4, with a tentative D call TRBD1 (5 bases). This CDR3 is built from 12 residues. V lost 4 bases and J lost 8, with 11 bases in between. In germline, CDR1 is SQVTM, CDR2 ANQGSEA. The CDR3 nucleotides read TGCAGCGTTGCAGGGTTAGAAGAAAAACTGTTTTTT. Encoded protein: CSVAGLEEKLFF. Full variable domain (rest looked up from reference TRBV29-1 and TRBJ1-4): SAVISQKPSRDICQRGTSLTIQCQVDSQVTMMFWYRQQPGQSLTLIATANQGSEATYESGFVIDKFPISRPNLTFSTLTVSNMSPEDSSIYLCSVAGLEEKLFFGSGTQLSVL.

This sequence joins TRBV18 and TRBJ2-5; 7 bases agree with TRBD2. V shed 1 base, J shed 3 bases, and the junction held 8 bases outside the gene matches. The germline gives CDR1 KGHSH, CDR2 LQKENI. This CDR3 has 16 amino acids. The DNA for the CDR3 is TGTGCCAGCTCACCACGGATGGCTAGCGGTGAAGAGACCCAGTACTTC. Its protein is CASSPRMASGEETQYF.

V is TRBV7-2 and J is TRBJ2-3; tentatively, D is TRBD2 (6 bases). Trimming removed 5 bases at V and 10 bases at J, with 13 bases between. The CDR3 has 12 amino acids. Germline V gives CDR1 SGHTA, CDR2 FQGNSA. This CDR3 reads CASSRTSGAQYF. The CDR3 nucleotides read TGTGCCAGCAGCAGGACTTCGGGGGCGCAGTATTTT.

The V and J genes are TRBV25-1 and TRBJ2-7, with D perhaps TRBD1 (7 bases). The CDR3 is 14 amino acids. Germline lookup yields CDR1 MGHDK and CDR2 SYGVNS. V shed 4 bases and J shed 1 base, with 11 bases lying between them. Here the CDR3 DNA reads TGTGCCAGCAGTGGGAGGGGACAGTCCTACGAGCAGTACTTC. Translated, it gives CASSGRGQSYEQYF.

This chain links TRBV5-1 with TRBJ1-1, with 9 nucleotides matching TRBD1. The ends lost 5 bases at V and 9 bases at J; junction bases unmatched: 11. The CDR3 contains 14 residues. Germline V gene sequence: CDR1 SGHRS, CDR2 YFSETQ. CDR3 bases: TGCGCCAGCAGGGGAGAGGTTCACAGGGGGCAAGCTTTCTTT. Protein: CASRGEVHRGQAFF. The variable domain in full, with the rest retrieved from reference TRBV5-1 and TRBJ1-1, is KAGVTQTPRYLIKTRGQQVTLSCSPISGHRSVSWYQQTPGQGLQFLFEYFSETQRNKGNFPGRFSGRQFSNSRSEMNVSTLELGDSALYLCASRGEVHRGQAFFGQGTRLTVV.

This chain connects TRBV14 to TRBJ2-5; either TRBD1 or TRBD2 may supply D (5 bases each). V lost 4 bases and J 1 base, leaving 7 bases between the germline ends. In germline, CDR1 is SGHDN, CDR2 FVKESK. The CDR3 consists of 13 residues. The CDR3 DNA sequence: TGTGCCAGCAGCCGGGGGTTCCAAGAGACCCAGTACTTC. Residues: CASSRGFQETQYF.

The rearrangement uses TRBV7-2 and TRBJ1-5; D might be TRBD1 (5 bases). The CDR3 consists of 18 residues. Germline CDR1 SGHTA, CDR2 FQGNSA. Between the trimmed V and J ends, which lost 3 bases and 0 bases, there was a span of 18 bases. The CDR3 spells CASSFPGTGGYSNQPQHF. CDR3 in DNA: TGTGCCAGCAGCTTTCCCGGGACGGGGGGTTATAGCAATCAGCCCCAGCATTTT.

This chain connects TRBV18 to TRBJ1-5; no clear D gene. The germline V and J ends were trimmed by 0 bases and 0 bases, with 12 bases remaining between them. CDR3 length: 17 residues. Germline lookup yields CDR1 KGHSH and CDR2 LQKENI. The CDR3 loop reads CASSPPARAGSNQPQHF. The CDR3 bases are TGTGCCAGCTCACCACCGGCACGGGCGGGTAGCAATCAGCCCCAGCATTTT.

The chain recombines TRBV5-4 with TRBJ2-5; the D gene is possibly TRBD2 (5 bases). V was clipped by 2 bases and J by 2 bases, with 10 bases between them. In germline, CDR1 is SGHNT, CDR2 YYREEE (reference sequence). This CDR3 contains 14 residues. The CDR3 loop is CASSFWTLQETQYF. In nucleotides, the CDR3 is TGTGCCAGCAGCTTTTGGACTCTTCAAGAGACCCAGTACTTC. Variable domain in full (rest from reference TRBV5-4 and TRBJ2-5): ETGVTQSPTHLIKTRGQQVTLRCSSQSGHNTVSWYQQALGQGPQFIFQYYREEENGRGNFPPRFSGLQFPNYSSELNVNALELDDSALYLCASSFWTLQETQYFGPGTRLLVL.

The CDR3 DNA reads as TGTGCCAGCTCACCTGCACAGGGGTACACCGGGGAGCTGTTTTTT. Protein: CASSPAQGYTGELFF. The V and J genes are TRBV18 and TRBJ2-2; TRBD1 matches at 7 bases. Unmatched junction bases numbered 4, after V lost 3 bases and J lost 3 bases. The CDR3 totals 15 residues. Germline-derived CDR1 and CDR2 are KGHSH and LQKENI.